This T cell receptor beta chain derives from a study of PD-1 blockade in classical Hodgkin lymphoma. Points from the study as a whole: Causes of the repertoire differences remain undefined, possibly disease activity or prior therapy. The baseline diversity of complete responders showed similarity to that of newly diagnosed patients.

Trimming took off 7 bases at V and 1 base at J, with 23 bases between the two ends. The CDR3 is 18 residues long. Per germline, CDR1 ENHRY and CDR2 SYGVKD. TCRdb's copy holds only in-frame clones and misses some; the assay was immunoSEQ multiplex PCR. The table has about 34,000 clones, over 65% seen once. Every patient was affected by relapse after autologous stem cell transplantation, while exposure to brentuximab vedotin was not uniform. Patients had relapsed/refractory classical Hodgkin lymphoma with complete response, partial response or progressive disease as best response. This clone was recorded many times. Its target is unknown.

Specimen: peripheral blood mononuclear cells (PBMCs), collected before the second cycle of nivolumab. This clonotype was obtained from a human donor with classical Hodgkin lymphoma. The V and J genes are TRBV10-3 and TRBJ2-1, with D possibly TRBD2 on 8 matching bases. The CDR3 is CAIKGAAGDPFSYNEQFF. Written as DNA, the CDR3 is TGTGCCATCAAGGGGGCAGCGGGGGACCCGTTTTCCTACAATGAGCAGTTCTTC.